This TCR beta chain was recovered during a study of beta chain features in type 1 diabetes. The entirety of the isolated RNA underwent reverse transcription, so expressed TCRB transcripts were sequenced. Naive, central memory and regulatory T cell samples yielded around 3.4 million reads on average. Only in-frame clones appear in the TCRdb table, and some are missing; sequencing was by immunoSEQ multiplex PCR. The data show around 430,000 clones, roughly 30% seen once. Central memory, naive, regulatory and stem cell-like memory CD4+ cells were sorted by CD45RO/CCR7/CD25/CD127/CD95/CD27. The authors obtained over 95% purity in all sorted populations. Study conclusions and caveats: At VDJ recombination sites, type 1 diabetes patients had fewer insertions and more deleted nucleotides.

The CDR3 sequence is 13 residues long. Germline V gene data show CDR1 as SGHTA and CDR2 as FQGNSA. The V and J ends lost 3 bases and 2 bases respectively, with 8 bases between them. Regarding this clone: Its target is not known.

Material: naive CD4+ T cells from blood. The sequence derives from a man aged 18 to 30 in good health. J is TRBJ2-7 and V is TRBV7-2; D is unclear. CDR3 bases: TGTGCCAGCAGCTTGACCGGAACCTACGAGCAGTACTTC. Translating it yields CASSLTGTYEQYF.